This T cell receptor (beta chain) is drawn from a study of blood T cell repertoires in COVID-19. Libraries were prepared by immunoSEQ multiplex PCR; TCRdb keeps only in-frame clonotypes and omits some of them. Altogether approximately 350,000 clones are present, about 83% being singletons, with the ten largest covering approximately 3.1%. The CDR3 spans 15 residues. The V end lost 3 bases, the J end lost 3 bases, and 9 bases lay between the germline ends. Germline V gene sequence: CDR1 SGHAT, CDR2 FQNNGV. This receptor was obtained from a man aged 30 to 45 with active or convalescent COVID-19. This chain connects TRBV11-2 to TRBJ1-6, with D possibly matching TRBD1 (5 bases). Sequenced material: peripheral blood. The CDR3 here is CASSLGGGYNSPLHF. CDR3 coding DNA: TGTGCCAGCAGCTTGGGGGGGGGCTATAATTCACCCCTCCACTTT.